This record covers a single TCR beta chain. The record originates from a study of STAT5B mutations in CD4+ large granular lymphocyte leukemia. The CDR3 is made up of 14 amino acids. Germline V lookup: CDR1 MNHEY, CDR2 SMNVEV (reference sequence). V was cut by 5 bases and J by 5 bases, with 13 bases left in between. Original processing methods: Lowest detectable productive clonotype frequency was 2.59 x 10-5. TCRdb keeps only in-frame clones here, not all; method: immunoSEQ multiplex PCR. From that table come the V and J calls and clone size; the DNA was used to work out D and trimming. The sample contains about 48,000 clones, about 70% of which appear only once.

Sequencing was performed on CD4+ T cells from blood buffy coats. The rearrangement joins TRBV27 to TRBJ1-5; D is possibly TRBD1 (6 bases). The sequence was obtained from a human donor in good health. The CDR3 reads CASSPHREDQPQHF. CDR3 nucleotides: TGTGCCAGCAGTCCCCACAGGGAGGATCAGCCCCAGCATTTT.